The 26 T cell receptor beta chains reported below all come from one sample, sequenced in a study of Graves' ophthalmopathy and Graves' hyperthyroidism. Investigators amplified TCR beta CDR3 regions from RNA transcripts. First-round RT-PCR used HTBI primers; second-round multiplex PCR followed. TCRdb re-derived calls from the multiplex PCR reads in MiXCR, one entry per CDR3 protein. The data hold about half a million distinct CDR3 sequences, with approximately 15% observed a single time. The sequenced sample was blood. All receptors derive from a woman in her 30s with Graves' ophthalmopathy.

Ten or more counts support this clonotype. A single base separates this from a much larger clone, so it may be a read error. The J gene is TRBJ1-1, the V gene TRBV28; a possible D gene is TRBD1 (5 bases). The germline V gene has CDR1 MDHEN and CDR2 SYDVKM. The CDR3 contains 12 residues. V shed 8 bases and J shed 1 base, with 8 bases lying between them. CDR3 residues: CASRDPNTEAFF. CDR3 DNA: TGTGCCAGCCGGGACCCGAACACTGAAGCTTTCTTT. The variable domain in full, completed from reference TRBV28 and TRBJ1-1, reads DVKVTQSSRYLVKRTGEKVFLECVQDMDHENMFWYRQDPGLGLRLIYFSYDVKMKEKGDIPEGYSVSREKKERFSLILESASTNQTSMYLCASRDPNTEAFFGQGTRLTVV.

This clonotype was seen repeatedly, ten times or more. The J gene is TRBJ1-5, the V gene TRBV30, with 7 bases identical to TRBD1. With 5 bases clipped from V and 3 bases from J, the junction kept 4 bases outside the gene matches. The CDR3 has 13 amino acids. CDR1 GTSNPN and CDR2 SVGIG come from the germline V gene (reference sequence). DNA for the CDR3: TGTGCCTGGGAACAGGGGTTCAATCAGCCCCAGCATTTT. It translates to CAWEQGFNQPQHF. The whole variable domain, filled in from reference TRBV30 and TRBJ1-5, reads SQTIHQWPATLVQPVGSPLSLECTVEGTSNPNLYWYRQAAGRGLQLLFYSVGIGQISSEVPQNLSASRPQDRQFILSSKKLLLSDSGFYLCAWEQGFNQPQHFGDGTRLSIL.

This clonotype was recorded at least ten times. V is TRBV13 and J is TRBJ2-5; 9 bases map to TRBD1. This CDR3 is built from 14 residues. V trimming: 5 bases; J trimming: 5 bases; junction bases outside the gene matches: 6. Per germline, CDR1 PRHDT and CDR2 FYEKMQ (reference sequence). CDR3 region: CASSDRDRVETQYF. The CDR3 nucleotides read TGTGCCAGCAGCGACCGGGACAGGGTGGAGACCCAGTACTTC.

As regards this clonotype: A read error may explain this, as a much larger clone is one base away. The genes are TRBV6-1 and TRBJ2-7, with TRBD1 matching 7 bases. The CDR3 covers 12 residues. CDR1 MNHNS and CDR2 SASEGT come from the germline V gene. The DNA for the CDR3 is TGTGCCAGCGGAGAGGGGGCGTGGGAGCAGCACTTC. It is translated as CASGEGAWEQHF.

This clonotype was recorded at least ten times. The chain employs TRBV6-2 or TRBV6-3 and TRBJ1-2; tentative D call: TRBD1 (5 bases). The CDR3 consists of 15 residues. Germline V gene data show CDR1 as MNHEY and CDR2 as SVGEGT. The V gene lost 2 bases and the J gene lost 7 bases, with 17 bases spanning the gap. The CDR3 region has the DNA TGTGCCAGCAGTTACGGCCTCCGGGGGAGACTTGGCTACACCTTC. This encodes CASSYGLRGRLGYTF.

This clonotype was detected ten times or more. The chain carries TRBV5-1 and TRBJ2-2; D is possibly TRBD1 (5 bases). The germline CDR1 and CDR2 sequences are SGHRS and YFSETQ. V shed 2 bases and J shed 7 bases, with 9 bases lying between them. The CDR3 runs 13 residues. The CDR3, as DNA: TGCGCCAGCAGCTTCAGGGCTGACGGGGAGCTGTTTTTT. It is translated as CASSFRADGELFF.

This clonotype was seen just once. The CDR3 DNA follows: TGTGCCAGCAGTGCGGACAGTCGAACGGCCGGGGAGCTGTTTTTT. It is translated as CASSADSRTAGELFF. This sequence joins TRBV6-1 and TRBJ2-2; tentative D call: TRBD1 (6 bases). This CDR3 contains 15 residues. Trimming stripped 4 bases from V and 6 bases from J, with 15 bases between. The germline V gene has CDR1 MNHNS and CDR2 SASEGT.

In its sample, this clonotype was seen many times. This sequence joins TRBV27 and TRBJ1-2, with 8 bases fitting TRBD1. The CDR3 is 14 amino acids. After removal of 5 bases from V and 7 bases from J, the junction contained 9 bases not matched to a gene. Per germline, CDR1 MNHEY and CDR2 SMNVEV (reference sequence). The CDR3 sequence: CASSASRGRRGYTF. CDR3 DNA: TGTGCCAGCAGTGCAAGCAGGGGGCGTCGTGGCTACACCTTC.

At least ten counts were recorded for this clonotype. This chain connects TRBV11-2 to TRBJ1-6, with TRBD1 as a possible D gene (5 bases). Trimming cost V 5 bases and J 10 bases, with 12 bases left between them. CDR3 length equals 13 residues. Germline CDR1 SGHAT, CDR2 FQNNGV. The CDR3 region has the DNA TGTGCCAGCAGCCAACAAGGGGAATCACCCCTCCACTTT. Translating gives CASSQQGESPLHF.

This clonotype was seen a few times. J is TRBJ1-4 and V is TRBV6-4; D unresolved. V dropped 10 bases and J dropped 4 bases, with 4 bases sitting between them. The CDR3 is made up of 10 amino acids. CDR1 and CDR2 (germline): MRHNA, SNTAGT. CDR3 DNA: TGTGCCACCGATAATGAAAAACTGTTTTTT. This codes for CATDNEKLFF.

This rearrangement joins TRBV30 to TRBJ1-1; no definite D call. The V gene's germline CDR1 is GTSNPN and CDR2 SVGIG (reference sequence). The ends were cut back, 3 bases at V and 5 bases at J, with 13 bases in the middle. The CDR3 is made up of 13 amino acids. DNA of the CDR3: TGTGCCTGGAGCGTCGGGCTTCCAACTGAAGCTTTCTTT. Protein: CAWSVGLPTEAFF.

Details on this clonotype: At one boundary the junction diverges from the germline segment, which might be a read error. The chain uses TRBV6-1 and TRBJ2-4, with 7 positions matching TRBD1. Germline CDR1 is MNHNS and CDR2 is SASEGT. CDR3 size: 17 residues. The CDR3 DNA follows: TGTGCCAGCACCCTAGAGGGGACAGCGCTAGCCAAAAACATTAAGTACTTC. Amino acids: CASTLEGTALAKNIKYF.

This clonotype was seen ten or more times. This chain joins TRBV28 and TRBJ1-5; D is uncertain. CDR3 length: 15 amino acids. The germline V gene has CDR1 MDHEN and CDR2 SYDVKM. V was clipped by 1 base and J by 2 bases, with 9 bases between them. CDR3 in amino acids: CASSLSGFGNQPQHF. The CDR3 coding sequence is TGTGCCAGCAGTTTATCGGGGTTTGGCAATCAGCCCCAGCATTTT.

At least ten counts were recorded for this clonotype. The J gene is TRBJ2-7, the V gene TRBV6-1; 9 bases are shared with TRBD2. V trimming: 4 bases; J trimming: 5 bases; junction bases outside the gene matches: 12. The germline gives CDR1 MNHNS, CDR2 SASEGT. CDR3 length: 16 amino acids. The CDR3 spells CASSGVHGLAYNEQYF. CDR3 DNA sequence: TGTGCCAGCAGTGGGGTACACGGACTAGCGTACAACGAGCAGTACTTC.

This chain links TRBV29-1 with TRBJ1-2, with a tentative D call TRBD1 (5 bases). There are 15 residues in the CDR3. Germline values: CDR1 SQVTM, CDR2 ANQGSEA. V gave up 7 bases and J gave up 4 bases, with 22 bases separating them. DNA of the CDR3: TGCAGCGGCCCCCAGGGTCCACTTATACTCTATGGCTACACCTTC. Its translation is CSGPQGPLILYGYTF.

This clonotype was detected a few times. This chain uses TRBV19 with TRBJ2-2; D might be TRBD1 or TRBD2, each matching 5 bases. Trimming left V 8 bases short and J 2 bases short, with 21 bases between. Germline loops: CDR1 LNHDA, CDR2 SQIVND (reference sequence). This CDR3 is built from 17 residues. The CDR3 spells CASRPTPGRINTGELFF. The DNA of the CDR3 is TGTGCCAGTCGTCCCACTCCGGGACGGATAAACACCGGGGAGCTGTTTTTT.

This clonotype was picked up many times. The DNA for the CDR3 is TGTGCCAGCAGTTCCCATAGCGGGAGGATCCCCTACGAGCAGTACTTC. Amino acids: CASSSHSGRIPYEQYF. This rearrangement joins TRBV12-3 or TRBV12-4 to TRBJ2-7; 10 bases are shared with TRBD2. The CDR3 covers 16 residues. V lost 4 bases to trimming and J lost 2 bases; unmatched junction nucleotides: 8.

The chain uses TRBV6-2 or TRBV6-3 and TRBJ2-5; a possible D gene is TRBD2 (6 bases). The CDR3 is 13 amino acids. Trimming took off 11 bases at V and 5 bases at J, with 18 bases between the two ends. Germline V lookup: CDR1 MNHEY, CDR2 SVGEGT. The CDR3 protein is CAATPSDRETQYF. The CDR3 DNA reads as TGTGCCGCCACCCCTAGCGATCGGGAGACCCAGTACTTC.

This clonotype has a count of ten or more. The chain recombines TRBV6-1 with TRBJ1-3; 11 nucleotides match TRBD1. The CDR3 sequence is 14 residues long. Per the germline V gene, CDR1 is MNHNS and CDR2 is SASEGT. Trimming cost V 11 bases and J 1 base; bases outside gene matches: 4. CDR3 residues: CAGTGGRSGNTIYF. The CDR3 coding sequence is TGTGCCGGGACAGGGGGAAGGTCTGGAAACACCATATATTTT.

This chain joins TRBV11-2 and TRBJ1-3; D possibly corresponds to TRBD1 (6 bases). Germline V gene lookup returns CDR1 SGHAT and CDR2 FQNNGV. This CDR3 comprises 16 residues. Trimming removed 5 bases from V and 1 base from J, with 15 bases in between. This CDR3 is CASSTMTGTSGNTIYF. In DNA form, the CDR3 reads TGTGCCAGCAGCACCATGACGGGGACATCTGGAAACACCATATATTTT.

Regarding this clonotype: A much larger clone lies a single base off, so this may be a read error. The chain couples TRBV12-3 or TRBV12-4 to TRBJ2-7; 12 bases are shared with TRBD2. The length of the CDR3 is 16 residues. Trimming cost V 5 bases and J 3 bases; bases outside gene matches: 8. The CDR3 is CASSLFLAGGFYEQYV. The CDR3 DNA is TGTGCCAGCAGTCTCTTCCTAGCGGGAGGGTTCTACGAGCAGTACGTC.

This clonotype appeared many times. The chain combines TRBV10-2 with TRBJ1-5; the D is unclear. The CDR3 contains 13 residues. Trimming pared 4 bases from V and 3 bases from J, leaving 7 bases between. CDR1 and CDR2 (germline): WSHSY, SAAADI. Here the CDR3 DNA reads TGCGCCAGCAGTGGTGGGGACAATCAGCCCCAGCATTTT. Amino acid sequence: CASSGGDNQPQHF.

This clonotype has a count of ten or more. The V gene is TRBV7-8, the J gene TRBJ1-2; D is uncertain. The germline V and J ends were trimmed by 2 bases and 3 bases, with 7 bases remaining between them. This CDR3 region has 13 residues. The germline CDR1 and CDR2 sequences are SGHVS and FQNEAQ. In nucleotides, the CDR3 is TGTGCCAGCAGCTTAAGAGCAGACTATGGCTACACCTTC. The encoded protein is CASSLRADYGYTF.

The sample holds many counts of this clonotype. The chain carries TRBV7-3 and TRBJ1-1, with unresolved D. Germline V gives CDR1 SGHTA, CDR2 FQGTGA. Trimming left V 5 bases short and J 1 base short, with 14 bases between. This CDR3 has 15 amino acids. The CDR3 region is CASSPPGFKNTEAFF. The CDR3 DNA reads as TGTGCCAGCAGCCCACCCGGGTTTAAGAACACTGAAGCTTTCTTT. The whole variable domain, remainder taken from reference TRBV7-3 and TRBJ1-1, is GAGVSQTPSNKVTEKGKYVELRCDPISGHTALYWYRQSLGQGPEFLIYFQGTGAADDSGLPNDRFFAVRPEGSVSTLKIQRTERGDSAVYLCASSPPGFKNTEAFFGQGTRLTVV.

This clonotype has at least ten counts. This chain links TRBV12-3 or TRBV12-4 with TRBJ1-2; tentatively, D is TRBD1 (6 bases). This CDR3 has 13 residues. Trimming shortened V by 8 bases and J by 4 bases, and 14 bases separated the two germline ends. This CDR3 is CASGDTESYGYTF. The CDR3 DNA reads TGTGCCAGCGGGGACACAGAATCCTATGGCTACACCTTC.

The chain combines TRBV11-2 with TRBJ2-5, with D tentatively TRBD1 or TRBD2 (5 bases each). The germline gives CDR1 SGHAT, CDR2 FQNNGV. V lost 2 bases, J lost 5 bases, and 15 bases lay in between. The CDR3 is 15 residues long. This CDR3 reads CASSLFRDLGETQYF. The CDR3, as DNA: TGTGCCAGCAGCTTATTCAGGGACCTTGGGGAGACCCAGTACTTC.